The following is a TCR beta chain sequence with its context. What it binds is unknown. These data are taken from a study of OX40 agonist ivuxolimab in advanced cancers. Study in general: Patients undergoing dose escalation presented with hepatocellular carcinoma, melanoma, renal cell or head and neck cancer. Of the patients, three showed partial responses, one with hepatocellular carcinoma and two with cutaneous melanoma.

Study-wide points: Dose levels from 0.1 to 3.0 mg/kg saw CD4+ and CD8+ blood T cells expand clonally by week 6. In the expanded peripheral T cells, antigen specificity was never determined.

Produced via immunoSEQ multiplex PCR; TCRdb's table is partial and in-frame only. The profile shows tens of thousands of clones, roughly nine tenths of them singletons. This CDR3 contains 13 residues. V was cut by 7 bases and J by 6 bases, with 13 bases left in between. CDR1 is SGHRS, CDR2 YFSETQ, per germline. This TCR was recovered from an adult with an advanced solid tumor such as melanoma, head and neck, liver or kidney cancer. The material sequenced was CD4+ or CD8+ T cells sorted from blood, taken in a trial of the OX40 agonist ivuxolimab. The rearrangement uses TRBV5-1 and TRBJ1-4; D is possibly TRBD1 (6 bases). CDR3 region: CASSRQVHEKLFF. The CDR3 bases are TGCGCCAGCTCCAGACAGGTTCATGAAAAACTGTTTTTT. The whole variable domain, filled in from reference TRBV5-1 and TRBJ1-4, reads KAGVTQTPRYLIKTRGQQVTLSCSPISGHRSVSWYQQTPGQGLQFLFEYFSETQRNKGNFPGRFSGRQFSNSRSEMNVSTLELGDSALYLCASSRQVHEKLFFGSGTQLSVL.